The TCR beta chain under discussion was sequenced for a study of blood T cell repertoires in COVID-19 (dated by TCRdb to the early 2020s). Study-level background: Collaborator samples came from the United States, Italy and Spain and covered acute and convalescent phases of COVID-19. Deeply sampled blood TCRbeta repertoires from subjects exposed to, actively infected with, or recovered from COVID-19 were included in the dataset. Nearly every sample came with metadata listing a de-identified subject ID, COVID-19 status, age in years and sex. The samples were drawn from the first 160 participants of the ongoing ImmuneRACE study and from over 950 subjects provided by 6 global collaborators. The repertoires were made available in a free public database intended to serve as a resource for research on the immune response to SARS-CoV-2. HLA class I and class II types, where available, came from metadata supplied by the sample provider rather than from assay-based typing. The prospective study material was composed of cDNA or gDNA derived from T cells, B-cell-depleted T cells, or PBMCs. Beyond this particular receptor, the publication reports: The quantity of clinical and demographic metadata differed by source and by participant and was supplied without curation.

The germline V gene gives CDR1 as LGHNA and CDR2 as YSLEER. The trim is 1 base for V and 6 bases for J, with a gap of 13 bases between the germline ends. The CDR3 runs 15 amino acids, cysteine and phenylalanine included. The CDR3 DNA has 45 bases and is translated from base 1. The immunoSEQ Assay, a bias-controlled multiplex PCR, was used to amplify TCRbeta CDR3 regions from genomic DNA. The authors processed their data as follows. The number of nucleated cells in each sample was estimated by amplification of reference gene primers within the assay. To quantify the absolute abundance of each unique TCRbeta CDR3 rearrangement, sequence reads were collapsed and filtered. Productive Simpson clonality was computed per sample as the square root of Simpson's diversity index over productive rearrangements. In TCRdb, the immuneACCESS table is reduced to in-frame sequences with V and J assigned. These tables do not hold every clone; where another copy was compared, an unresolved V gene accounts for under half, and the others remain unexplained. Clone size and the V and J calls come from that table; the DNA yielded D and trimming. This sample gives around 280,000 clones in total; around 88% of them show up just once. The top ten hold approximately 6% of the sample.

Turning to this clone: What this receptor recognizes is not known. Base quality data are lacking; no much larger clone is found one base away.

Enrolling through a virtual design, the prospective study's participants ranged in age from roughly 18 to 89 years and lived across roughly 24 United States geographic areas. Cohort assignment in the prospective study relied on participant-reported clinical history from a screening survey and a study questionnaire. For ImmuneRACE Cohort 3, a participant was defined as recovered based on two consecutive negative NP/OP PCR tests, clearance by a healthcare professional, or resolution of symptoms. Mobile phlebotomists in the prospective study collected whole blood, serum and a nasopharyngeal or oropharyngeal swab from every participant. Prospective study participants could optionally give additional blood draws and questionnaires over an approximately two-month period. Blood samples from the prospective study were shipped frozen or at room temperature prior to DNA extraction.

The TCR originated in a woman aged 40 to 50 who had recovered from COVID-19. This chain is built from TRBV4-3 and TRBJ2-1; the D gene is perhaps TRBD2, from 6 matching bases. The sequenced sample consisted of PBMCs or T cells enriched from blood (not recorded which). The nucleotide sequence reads TGCGCCAGCAGCCAAGTTCTAGCGTCGGGCAATGAGCAGTTCTTC. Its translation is CASSQVLASGNEQFF.